What follows describes a single TCR beta chain. The sample is drawn from a study of T cells after yellow fever vaccination. At the level of the study: Fractions with few cells were prepared using SMART-Seq v4 Ultra Low Input.

TCRdb reprocessed the 5' RACE reads with MiXCR, giving one entry per CDR3 protein. The table has 150,000 to 200,000 distinct CDR3 sequences, approximately 6% seen once. The source is a man aged 18 to 35 who received the YFV17D yellow fever vaccine. This material consisted of CD4+ T cells sorted from PBMCs, taken on the day of the first yellow fever vaccination.

This CDR3 reads CASTGSGQGASTGELFF. CDR3 in DNA: TGCGCCAGCACCGGGTCCGGACAGGGGGCAAGCACCGGGGAGCTGTTTTTT. This chain links TRBV5-1 with TRBJ2-2; 11 positions match TRBD1. The CDR3 spans 17 residues. The V and J ends lost 6 bases and 4 bases, in that order; junction bases with no gene match: 11. The V gene's germline CDR1 is SGHRS and CDR2 YFSETQ.